The 19 T cell receptor beta chains below were found in one sample sequenced in a study of T cell repertoires in cytomegalovirus infection. TCRdb recomputed calls from the reads with MiXCR, one row per CDR3 protein. The profile shows about 140,000 distinct CDR3 sequences, approximately 5.9% of them singletons. Sequencing input: PBMCs. These receptors were obtained from a human donor in good health (CMV status not recorded). Some clones in this sample may be carry-over from other donors' samples.

The chain joins TRBV11-2 to TRBJ1-3; D may be TRBD1 (5 bases). V gave up 5 bases and J gave up 8 bases, with 10 bases separating them. The germline CDR1 and CDR2 sequences are SGHAT and FQNNGV. The CDR3 length is 12 residues. DNA for the CDR3: TGTGCCAGCAGCGCCGTGGGGGACACCATATATTTT. Its protein is CASSAVGDTIYF.

This clonotype was observed many times. This sequence joins TRBV7-8 and TRBJ2-7, with D uncertain. The germline CDR1 and CDR2 sequences are SGHVS and FQNEAQ. With 5 bases removed from V and 3 bases from J, the gap between germline ends came to 23 bases. The CDR3 spans 17 residues. The DNA for the CDR3 is TGTGCCAGCAGCCCGAACCCGGGCCTAATCAAAGTCTACGAGCAGTACTTC. It yields the protein CASSPNPGLIKVYEQYF.

This clonotype was found many times. The rearrangement joins TRBV7-9 to TRBJ2-3; unclear D gene. The CDR3 totals 11 residues. Germline V CDR1 and CDR2: SEHNR, FQNEAQ (reference sequence). Deletions cut 6 bases from V and 3 bases from J, with 4 bases between. CDR3 sequence: CASRETDTQYF. Here the CDR3 DNA reads TGTGCCAGCAGGGAAACAGATACGCAGTATTTT.

This clonotype was counted at least ten times. This sequence joins TRBV7-3 and TRBJ1-1; 11 positions match TRBD1. The V gene end was trimmed by 4 bases and the J gene end by 7 bases; junction bases not matched to a gene: 5. Germline assignment: CDR1 SGHTA and CDR2 FQGTGA. The CDR3 is 14 residues long. CDR3 residues: CASSSGQGAIEAFF. The CDR3 nucleotides are TGTGCCAGCAGCTCCGGACAGGGGGCGATTGAAGCTTTCTTT.

At least ten counts were recorded for this clonotype. The chain uses TRBV7-2 and TRBJ2-2; D is ambiguous. Trimming cost V 5 bases and J 4 bases, with 14 bases left between them. CDR3 length equals 15 residues. In germline, CDR1 is SGHTA, CDR2 FQGNSA. The CDR3 sequence is CASSPRGTRTGELFF. In nucleotides, the CDR3 is TGTGCCAGCAGCCCCAGAGGTACACGCACCGGGGAGCTGTTTTTT.

This clonotype was counted at least ten times. The CDR3, as DNA: TGCAGCCCCGGGGGCTGGACCTACAATGAGCAGTTCTTC. It yields the protein CSPGGWTYNEQFF. The J gene is TRBJ2-1, the V gene TRBV20-1; D may be TRBD1 or TRBD2 (6 bases each). The CDR3 length is 13 residues. Germline values: CDR1 DFQATT, CDR2 SNEGSKA (reference sequence).

The table lists this clonotype with many counts. V usage is TRBV12-3 or TRBV12-4 and J usage is TRBJ1-2; D unclear. Trimming pared 3 bases from V and 8 bases from J, leaving 13 bases between. The CDR3 is 13 amino acids. Here the CDR3 DNA reads TGTGCCAGCAGTTTCGGAGCGACTAGAGGCTACACCTTC. Its translation: CASSFGATRGYTF.

This clonotype was seen repeatedly, ten times or more. The chain has TRBV7-2 and TRBJ1-2; 7 bases match TRBD1. The CDR3 extends over 16 amino acids. Germline CDR1 and CDR2: SGHTA and FQGNSA. With V trimmed by 3 bases and J by 5 bases, 12 bases remained unmatched. The DNA of the CDR3 is TGTGCCAGCAGCTTCCCGGGACAGTTTCCGCCTTATGGCTACACCTTC. Translation gives CASSFPGQFPPYGYTF.

The chain has TRBV29-1 and TRBJ1-2; TRBD1 aligns across 10 bases. The CDR3 contains 15 residues. J gave up 8 bases and V 3 bases, and 12 bases lay outside the gene matches. Germline V gene lookup returns CDR1 SQVTM and CDR2 ANQGSEA. CDR3 residues: CSVEPGTGVEPGYTF. The DNA of the CDR3 is TGCAGCGTTGAGCCTGGGACAGGGGTAGAGCCGGGCTACACCTTC.

This clonotype was observed at least ten times. The CDR3 spells CASSLANGADQPQHF. The CDR3 nucleotides are TGCGCCAGCAGCTTGGCCAATGGAGCGGATCAGCCCCAGCATTTT. V and J are TRBV5-1 and TRBJ1-5, with D unresolved. The CDR3 covers 15 residues. The V gene lost 0 bases and the J gene lost 5 bases, with 12 bases spanning the gap. Germline assignment: CDR1 SGHRS and CDR2 YFSETQ.

This clonotype was seen many times. CDR3 sequence (DNA): TGTGCCAGCAGTTGGGGACGAACCAACGAGCAGTACTTC. Its protein is CASSWGRTNEQYF. The chain combines TRBV6-2 or TRBV6-3 with TRBJ2-7, with D tentatively TRBD1 or TRBD2 (5 bases each). The CDR3 is made up of 13 amino acids. CDR1 is MNHEY and CDR2 is SVGEGT in the germline V gene. V lost 4 bases and J lost 5, with 12 bases in between.

As DNA, the CDR3 is TGTGCCAGCAGCCTCCCGGGACTAGCGGGGGCCCCTGGGTCCACAGATACGCAGTATTTT. Translating gives CASSLPGLAGAPGSTDTQYF. The chain joins TRBV2 to TRBJ2-3; 14 bases fit TRBD2. CDR1 SNHLY and CDR2 FYNNEI come from the germline V gene. V lost 6 bases, J lost 2 bases, and 16 bases stayed unmatched. This CDR3 has 20 residues.

This clonotype was seen only a few times. The rearrangement uses TRBV5-1 and TRBJ2-7; D is unresolved. Trimming took off 0 bases at V and 7 bases at J, with 11 bases between the two ends. The CDR3 covers 13 residues. Germline CDR1 is SGHRS and CDR2 is YFSETQ. The CDR3 spells CASSLASGREQYF. The CDR3 coding sequence is TGCGCCAGCAGCTTGGCCTCCGGCCGGGAGCAGTACTTC.

This clonotype was seen ten or more times. The rearrangement joins TRBV7-2 to TRBJ1-2; D perhaps matches TRBD1 (5 bases). Germline CDR1 SGHTA, CDR2 FQGNSA. The length of the CDR3 is 14 residues. Trimming took 7 bases from V and 8 from J, leaving 20 bases between them. Written as DNA, the CDR3 is TGTGCCAGCACCCTGGAGGGACCCGGCCGAGGCTACACCTTC. Translated, it gives CASTLEGPGRGYTF. Variable domain in full (rest from reference TRBV7-2 and TRBJ1-2): GAGVSQSPSNKVTEKGKDVELRCDPISGHTALYWYRQSLGQGLEFLIYFQGNSAPDKSGLPSDRFSAERTGGSVSTLTIQRTQQEDSAVYLCASTLEGPGRGYTFGSGTRLTVV.

This clonotype was observed at least ten times. V and J are TRBV4-3 and TRBJ1-1, with unresolved D. This CDR3 comprises 15 residues. V was trimmed by 2 bases and J by 6 bases, leaving 16 bases between them. From germline, CDR1 is LGHNA and CDR2 YSLEER. CDR3 nucleotides: TGCGCCAGCAGCCAATCTTTCCAGGATCAGGCTGAAGCTTTCTTT. Its translation is CASSQSFQDQAEAFF.

This clonotype was seen ten or more times. As DNA, the CDR3 is TGCGCCAGCAGCCACTCAAGGACAGGGGTTTCCTACGAGCAGTACTTC. Protein sequence: CASSHSRTGVSYEQYF. The J gene is TRBJ2-7, the V gene TRBV5-1, with 9 positions matching TRBD1. Germline V gene lookup returns CDR1 SGHRS and CDR2 YFSETQ. V lost 4 bases to trimming and J lost 1 base; unmatched junction nucleotides: 9. This CDR3 has 16 residues.

The sample holds many counts of this clonotype. The chain links TRBV5-6 to TRBJ1-1; D remains unclear. V was cut by 3 bases and J by 4 bases, with 16 bases left in between. The length of the CDR3 is 15 residues. The germline gives CDR1 SGHDT, CDR2 YYEEEE. Here the CDR3 reads CASSSFNHRGTEAFF. As DNA, the CDR3 is TGTGCCAGCAGCTCGTTTAATCACCGGGGCACTGAAGCTTTCTTT.

This clonotype was observed many times. V usage is TRBV11-2 and J usage is TRBJ2-1; maybe TRBD2 (5 bases). The V end lost 1 base, the J end lost 4 bases, and 8 bases lay between the germline ends. CDR1 and CDR2 (germline): SGHAT, FQNNGV. The CDR3 loop spans 14 amino acids. CDR3 nucleotides: TGTGCCAGCAGCTTAGCGGGGAGTTACAATGAGCAGTTCTTC. Residues: CASSLAGSYNEQFF.

This clonotype came up many times. The J gene is TRBJ2-5, the V gene TRBV7-2; 7 bases align to TRBD2. The V gene end was trimmed by 0 bases and the J gene end by 5 bases; junction bases not matched to a gene: 6. The germline V gene has CDR1 SGHTA and CDR2 FQGNSA. CDR3 length: 15 amino acids. The CDR3 bases are TGTGCCAGCAGCTTAGCGTACGGGGGGTGGGAGACCCAGTACTTC. It codes for CASSLAYGGWETQYF.